The 7 T cell receptor beta chains reported below all come from one sample, sequenced in a study of OX40 agonist ivuxolimab in advanced cancers. Library prep was done by the immunoSEQ multiplex PCR assay. Entries here come from immuneACCESS through TCRdb and include only in-frame sequences with V and J called. Some clones fail to appear in such tables; in the studies checked, an unresolved V gene covers under half of the shortfall, and the cause of the remainder is unknown. The sample table holds some 64,000 clones, of which under 95% were seen once. Less than 6% of the sample goes to the ten largest clones. The material was CD4+ or CD8+ T cells sorted from blood, obtained in a trial of the OX40 agonist ivuxolimab. The receptors derive from an adult with an advanced solid tumor such as melanoma, head and neck, liver or kidney cancer.

The gene calls are TRBV15 and TRBJ2-5; D may be TRBD2 (7 bases). Trimming left V 4 bases short and J 5 bases short, with 23 bases between. The germline CDR1 and CDR2 sequences are LNHNV and YYDKDF (reference sequence). The CDR3 has 17 residues. DNA of the CDR3: TGTGCCACCAGCAAGGGACTGGGGGGGAGAGGGGGTGAGACCCAGTACTTC. It translates to CATSKGLGGRGGETQYF. Based on the CDR3 plus reference TRBV15 and TRBJ2-5, the full variable domain is DAMVIQNPRYQVTQFGKPVTLSCSQTLNHNVMYWYQQKSSQAPKLLFHYYDKDFNNEADTPDNFQSRRPNTSFCFLDIRSPGLGDTAMYLCATSKGLGGRGGETQYFGPGTRLLVL.

This chain joins TRBV28 and TRBJ2-3; no reliable D call. Trimming cost V 5 bases and J 7 bases, with 10 bases left between them. CDR1 is MDHEN, CDR2 SYDVKM, per germline. The CDR3 contains 12 residues. The CDR3 reads CASSLETHTQYF. The CDR3 DNA sequence: TGTGCCAGCAGTCTAGAGACTCATACGCAGTATTTT.

The gene calls are TRBV6-1 and TRBJ1-2; D uncertain. This CDR3 has 13 residues. Germline V gene lookup returns CDR1 MNHNS and CDR2 SASEGT. V lost 1 base, J lost 8 bases, and 11 bases lay in between. The CDR3 protein is CASSEGSSGGYTF. In DNA, the CDR3 is TGTGCCAGCAGTGAAGGGAGTTCCGGGGGCTACACCTTC.

This sequence joins TRBV7-8 and TRBJ2-1; TRBD2 agrees at 12 bases. Germline assignment: CDR1 SGHVS and CDR2 FQNEAQ. The V segment lost 2 bases and the J segment 3 bases; nucleotides outside the gene matches: 8. This CDR3 is built from 18 residues. Here the CDR3 reads CASSLTLRLAGVYNEQFF. Written as DNA, the CDR3 is TGTGCCAGCAGCTTAACCCTAAGACTAGCGGGAGTCTACAATGAGCAGTTCTTC.

The V call is TRBV11-2, the J call TRBJ2-2; 7 nucleotides line up with TRBD1. The CDR3 contains 16 residues. Losses at the gene ends were 2 bases for V and 2 bases for J; bases not matched to a gene: 5. The germline gives CDR1 SGHAT, CDR2 FQNNGV. In DNA, the CDR3 is TGTGCCAGCAGCTTAATTGGGACAGCAAACACCGGGGAGCTGTTTTTT. It is translated as CASSLIGTANTGELFF.

V gene TRBV6-1 combines with J gene TRBJ2-7; 10 positions agree with TRBD2. The germline V gene has CDR1 MNHNS and CDR2 SASEGT. Losses at the gene ends were 5 bases for V and 3 bases for J; bases not matched to a gene: 7. The length of the CDR3 is 15 residues. CDR3 DNA sequence: TGTGCCAGCAGTCAATCGGCTAGCGGGAGCTACGAGCAGTACTTC. This codes for CASSQSASGSYEQYF.

CDR3 residues: CASSLLPSPNTEAFF. CDR3 coding DNA: TGTGCCAGCAGCCTACTACCCTCCCCGAACACTGAAGCTTTCTTT. The V and J genes are TRBV7-2 and TRBJ1-1; D ambiguous. The V and J ends lost 5 bases and 1 base respectively, with 14 bases between them. The germline gives CDR1 SGHTA, CDR2 FQGNSA. CDR3 length: 15 residues.